Listed below are T cell receptor beta chains from one sample, sequenced in a study of lymphopenia after photon versus proton radiotherapy. Clones were read by immunoSEQ multiplex PCR, and TCRdb kept only the in-frame ones, dropping some. The sample shows about 24,000 clones, around four fifths of them seen only once. Sequencing used peripheral blood, obtained from a patient treated with photon-based radiotherapy. The source is a man in his forties or fifties with gastric cancer. The CDR3 runs from the conserved cysteine through the conserved F or W. Each record gives: D gene, clone size, J gene, V gene, CDR3 protein, CDR3 DNA. A D gene is named only where the DNA matches it firmly. The size entry is marked missing in some rows and otherwise reads once, few, many or a size class.

d_call: TRBD2; clone_size: NA; j_call: TRBJ2-7; v_call: TRBV7-9; cdr3_aa: CASSARGGPRTSYEQYF; cdr3_nt: TGTGCCAGCAGCGCCCGGGGGGGCCCTAGAACTTCCTACGAGCAGTACTTC
d_call: TRBD2; clone_size: NA; j_call: TRBJ2-3; v_call: TRBV5-4; cdr3_aa: CAPGTSGIPTTDTQYF; cdr3_nt: TGTGCCCCGGGGACTAGCGGGATACCCACCACAGATACGCAGTATTTT
d_call: TRBD1; clone_size: NA; j_call: TRBJ2-6; v_call: TRBV6-4; cdr3_aa: CASSPDRVSGANVLTF; cdr3_nt: TGTGCCAGCAGTCCCGACAGGGTATCTGGGGCCAACGTCCTGACTTTC
d_call: NA; clone_size: few; j_call: TRBJ2-2; v_call: TRBV29-1; cdr3_aa: CSGSSNTGELFF; cdr3_nt: TGCAGCGGTAGTTCGAACACCGGGGAGCTGTTTTTT
d_call: NA; clone_size: few; j_call: TRBJ2-3; v_call: TRBV9; cdr3_aa: CASSGGATSTDTQYF; cdr3_nt: TGTGCCAGCAGCGGGGGTGCCACTAGCACAGATACGCAGTATTTT
d_call: NA; clone_size: NA; j_call: TRBJ1-6; v_call: TRBV6-1; cdr3_aa: CASVARGGYSPLHF; cdr3_nt: TGTGCCAGCGTAGCGCGGGGGGGATATTCACCCCTCCACTTT
d_call: NA; clone_size: NA; j_call: TRBJ2-7; v_call: TRBV30; cdr3_aa: CAWGAGSYEQYF; cdr3_nt: TGTGCCTGGGGGGCAGGGTCCTACGAGCAGTACTTC
d_call: NA; clone_size: NA; j_call: TRBJ2-7; v_call: TRBV6-1; cdr3_aa: CASMQGKALPYEQYF; cdr3_nt: TGTGCCAGCATGCAGGGGAAGGCCCTTCCCTACGAGCAGTACTTC
d_call: NA; clone_size: NA; j_call: TRBJ2-5; v_call: TRBV27; cdr3_aa: CASSPTGREETQYF; cdr3_nt: TGTGCCAGCAGCCCCACTGGGCGGGAAGAGACCCAGTACTTC
d_call: TRBD2; clone_size: once; j_call: TRBJ2-5; v_call: TRBV29-1; cdr3_aa: CSVSSGVQETQYF; cdr3_nt: TGCAGCGTTAGTAGCGGGGTTCAAGAGACCCAGTACTTC
d_call: TRBD2; clone_size: NA; j_call: TRBJ2-7; v_call: TRBV4-3; cdr3_aa: CASSQLAGGSYEQYF; cdr3_nt: TGCGCCAGCAGCCAACTGGCGGGGGGAAGCTACGAGCAGTACTTC
d_call: NA; clone_size: NA; j_call: TRBJ2-7; v_call: TRBV4-2; cdr3_aa: CASSLRLGGFYEQYF; cdr3_nt: TGTGCCAGCAGCCTCAGATTAGGGGGTTTCTACGAGCAGTACTTC
d_call: NA; clone_size: NA; j_call: TRBJ2-3; v_call: TRBV5-6; cdr3_aa: CASTLGRRDTQYF; cdr3_nt: TGTGCCAGCACCCTTGGGCGGAGAGATACGCAGTATTTT
d_call: NA; clone_size: NA; j_call: TRBJ2-2; v_call: TRBV5-1; cdr3_aa: CASSPTYTNTGELFF; cdr3_nt: TGCGCCAGCAGTCCAACCTACACTAACACCGGGGAGCTGTTTTTT
d_call: NA; clone_size: NA; j_call: TRBJ1-4; v_call: TRBV30; cdr3_aa: CAWKVQGSDEKLFF; cdr3_nt: TGTGCCTGGAAAGTCCAGGGGTCGGATGAAAAACTGTTTTTT
d_call: NA; clone_size: NA; j_call: TRBJ2-3; v_call: TRBV2; cdr3_aa: CASHREVTDTQYF; cdr3_nt: TGTGCCAGCCACAGGGAAGTAACAGATACGCAGTATTTT
d_call: TRBD2; clone_size: NA; j_call: TRBJ2-5; v_call: TRBV5-4; cdr3_aa: CASTRNGGGAETQYF; cdr3_nt: TGTGCCAGCACTCGAAACGGCGGGGGGGCGGAGACCCAGTACTTC
d_call: NA; clone_size: NA; j_call: TRBJ2-5; v_call: TRBV30; cdr3_aa: CAWSDEETQYF; cdr3_nt: TGTGCCTGGTCCGACGAAGAGACCCAGTACTTC
d_call: NA; clone_size: NA; j_call: TRBJ1-1; v_call: TRBV5-5; cdr3_aa: CASSLAGAGVNTEAFF; cdr3_nt: TGTGCCAGCAGCTTGGCAGGAGCAGGGGTGAACACTGAAGCTTTCTTT
d_call: NA; clone_size: NA; j_call: TRBJ2-2; v_call: TRBV30; cdr3_aa: CAWSVRPVFNTGELFF; cdr3_nt: TGTGCCTGGAGTGTACGGCCCGTTTTTAACACCGGGGAGCTGTTTTTT
d_call: NA; clone_size: NA; j_call: TRBJ2-3; v_call: TRBV7-2; cdr3_aa: CASSQEGPDTQYF; cdr3_nt: TGTGCCAGCAGCCAAGAAGGGCCAGATACGCAGTATTTT
d_call: TRBD1; clone_size: NA; j_call: TRBJ2-7; v_call: TRBV29-1; cdr3_aa: CSVELGQSYEQYF; cdr3_nt: TGCAGCGTTGAACTGGGACAGAGCTACGAGCAGTACTTC
d_call: NA; clone_size: once; j_call: TRBJ1-6; v_call: TRBV30; cdr3_aa: CAWGQNNSPLHF; cdr3_nt: TGTGCCTGGGGACAGAATAATTCACCCCTCCACTTT
d_call: NA; clone_size: NA; j_call: TRBJ1-3; v_call: TRBV29-1; cdr3_aa: CSVELGESSGNTIYF; cdr3_nt: TGCAGCGTTGAATTGGGGGAGAGCTCTGGAAACACCATATATTTT
d_call: NA; clone_size: NA; j_call: TRBJ1-6; v_call: TRBV7-6; cdr3_aa: CASSLRQVPGPLHF; cdr3_nt: TGTGCCAGCAGCTTACGCCAGGTTCCCGGGCCCCTCCACTTT
d_call: TRBD1; clone_size: NA; j_call: TRBJ2-3; v_call: TRBV25-1; cdr3_aa: CASSDDRGITDTQYF; cdr3_nt: TGTGCCAGCAGTGACGACAGGGGGATCACAGATACGCAGTATTTT
d_call: NA; clone_size: NA; j_call: TRBJ1-2; v_call: TRBV2; cdr3_aa: CASSPSAVYGYTF; cdr3_nt: TGTGCCAGCAGTCCGTCGGCCGTCTATGGCTACACCTTC
d_call: TRBD2; clone_size: once; j_call: TRBJ2-2; v_call: TRBV7-2; cdr3_aa: CASSRAGGGNTGELFF; cdr3_nt: TGTGCCAGCAGCAGAGCGGGCGGGGGGAACACCGGGGAGCTGTTTTTT
d_call: NA; clone_size: once; j_call: TRBJ1-6; v_call: TRBV6-1; cdr3_aa: CASVGSNSPLHF; cdr3_nt: TGTGCCAGCGTTGGCTCAAATTCACCTCTCCACTTT
d_call: TRBD1; clone_size: NA; j_call: TRBJ1-2; v_call: TRBV18; cdr3_aa: CASSVTGQDSLYGYTF; cdr3_nt: TGTGCCAGCTCAGTTACCGGACAGGACTCTCTCTATGGCTACACCTTC
d_call: NA; clone_size: NA; j_call: TRBJ1-1; v_call: TRBV11-2; cdr3_aa: CASSLGAGNTEAFF; cdr3_nt: TGTGCCAGCAGCTTGGGGGCGGGTAACACTGAAGCTTTCTTT
d_call: TRBD2; clone_size: NA; j_call: TRBJ2-2; v_call: TRBV4-1; cdr3_aa: CASSQDLGGAGELFF; cdr3_nt: TGCGCCAGCAGCCAAGACTTGGGGGGGGCCGGGGAGCTGTTTTTT
d_call: NA; clone_size: NA; j_call: TRBJ1-4; v_call: TRBV7-8; cdr3_aa: CASSLGQLNEKLFF; cdr3_nt: TGTGCCAGCAGCTTGGGTCAGTTAAATGAAAAACTGTTTTTT
d_call: TRBD2; clone_size: NA; j_call: TRBJ2-5; v_call: TRBV9; cdr3_aa: CASSPRTSVETQYF; cdr3_nt: TGTGCCAGCAGCCCACGGACTAGCGTGGAGACCCAGTACTTC
d_call: NA; clone_size: NA; j_call: TRBJ1-1; v_call: TRBV7-2; cdr3_aa: CASSLGGRSEAFF; cdr3_nt: TGTGCCAGCAGCTTAGGTGGGAGGTCTGAAGCTTTCTTT
d_call: NA; clone_size: once; j_call: TRBJ2-1; v_call: TRBV28; cdr3_aa: CASSFFEDPGQSSYNEQFF; cdr3_nt: TGTGCCAGCAGTTTCTTCGAGGACCCGGGACAATCTTCCTACAATGAGCAGTTCTTC
d_call: NA; clone_size: NA; j_call: TRBJ2-3; v_call: TRBV6-6; cdr3_aa: CASRTWTRQESDTQYF; cdr3_nt: TGTGCCAGCAGAACTTGGACTCGCCAAGAGTCAGATACGCAGTATTTT
d_call: NA; clone_size: once; j_call: TRBJ2-1; v_call: TRBV10-3; cdr3_aa: CAILGIGGGTYNEQFF; cdr3_nt: TGTGCCATCCTCGGGATCGGGGGTGGAACCTACAATGAGCAGTTCTTC
d_call: NA; clone_size: NA; j_call: TRBJ1-1; v_call: TRBV7-8; cdr3_aa: CASSFTRGRNTEAFF; cdr3_nt: TGTGCCAGCAGCTTCACCAGAGGGCGGAACACTGAAGCTTTCTTT
d_call: NA; clone_size: NA; j_call: TRBJ1-4; v_call: TRBV7-2; cdr3_aa: CASSPKGGLSLNEKLFF; cdr3_nt: TGTGCCAGCAGCCCGAAGGGGGGTCTTAGTCTGAATGAAAAACTGTTTTTT
d_call: NA; clone_size: NA; j_call: TRBJ1-1; v_call: TRBV19; cdr3_aa: CASSIRSTEAFF; cdr3_nt: TGTGCCAGTAGCATCCGAAGCACTGAAGCTTTCTTT
d_call: NA; clone_size: NA; j_call: TRBJ1-1; v_call: TRBV7-2; cdr3_aa: CASSLWDNTEAFF; cdr3_nt: TGTGCCAGCAGCTTATGGGACAACACTGAAGCTTTCTTT
d_call: NA; clone_size: NA; j_call: TRBJ2-6; v_call: TRBV4-3; cdr3_aa: CASSYRGSGANVLTF; cdr3_nt: TGCGCCAGCAGCTATCGGGGTTCTGGGGCCAACGTCCTGACTTTC
d_call: TRBD1; clone_size: NA; j_call: TRBJ1-6; v_call: TRBV7-9; cdr3_aa: CASSLQGGPLHF; cdr3_nt: TGTGCCAGCAGCTTACAGGGGGGACCCCTCCACTTT
d_call: TRBD1; clone_size: NA; j_call: TRBJ2-2; v_call: TRBV6-1; cdr3_aa: CASSAIRTGGVGELFF; cdr3_nt: TGTGCCAGCAGTGCAATCCGGACAGGGGGGGTCGGGGAGCTGTTTTTT
d_call: NA; clone_size: NA; j_call: TRBJ2-5; v_call: TRBV11-3; cdr3_aa: CASSFGGHEDETQYF; cdr3_nt: TGTGCCAGCAGCTTCGGGGGGCACGAAGATGAGACCCAGTACTTC
d_call: NA; clone_size: NA; j_call: TRBJ1-4; v_call: TRBV16; cdr3_aa: CASSQYSGGLFF; cdr3_nt: TGTGCCAGCAGCCAATATTCAGGCGGACTGTTTTTT
d_call: TRBD1; clone_size: few; j_call: TRBJ1-2; v_call: TRBV19; cdr3_aa: CASSSHQGQSSAVGYTF; cdr3_nt: TGTGCCAGTAGTAGTCATCAGGGACAGTCGTCCGCCGTCGGCTACACCTTC
d_call: NA; clone_size: NA; j_call: TRBJ2-7; v_call: TRBV11-2; cdr3_aa: CASSSRLGSSSYEQYF; cdr3_nt: TGTGCCAGCAGCTCCCGCCTTGGCAGTTCCTCTTACGAGCAGTACTTC